This T cell receptor (beta chain) comes out of a study of regulatory T cells in long-lasting Graves disease. The study, taken as a whole, reports: Accuracy could have been hurt by small sample size.

In this sample, this clonotype turned up many times. The antigen is unknown. Time point of the sample: newly diagnosed GD, antithyroid drugs for less than 3 months. Generation of the TCR library employed RNA extracted from PBMCs. Diagnosing Graves' disease relied on the American Thyroid Association guidelines. TCR beta libraries were built with iRepertoire HTBI primers and Arm-PCR of CDR3 regions. TCRdb redid the calling of the multiplex PCR reads with MiXCR, one entry per CDR3 protein. There are about 460,000 distinct CDR3 sequences in the sample; 14% occur only once, and over 15% lies in the top ten. In addition, the sample was reused for a study of T cells in Graves' hyperthyroidism and ophthalmopathy. That paper adds: Newly diagnosed hyperthyroidism, duration under 2 months, in patients aged 18 to 65. Separation of ophthalmopathy from stable hyperthyroidism was achieved by a 13 V-J model.

Sequencing was performed on peripheral blood mononuclear cells (PBMCs), taken at new diagnosis, from a patient treated with antithyroid drugs. The source of this sequence is a woman in her 50s with Graves disease.

In DNA form, the CDR3 reads TGTGCCAGCAGGCCCCTGGCGGGAGCGGGCAATGAGCAGTTCTTC. Encoded protein: CASRPLAGAGNEQFF. The J gene is TRBJ2-1, the V gene TRBV11-2; the match to TRBD2 covers 7 bases. V trimming: 6 bases; J trimming: 6 bases; junction bases outside the gene matches: 11. Germline lookup yields CDR1 SGHAT and CDR2 FQNNGV. The CDR3 totals 15 residues.